Sequencing of this T cell receptor beta chain was carried out in a study of cytomegalovirus exposure and HLA in healthy donors. This CDR3 contains 16 residues. The germline gives CDR1 SGHRS, CDR2 YFSETQ. V was cut by 4 bases and J by 4 bases, with 20 bases left in between. The PCR ran on 60 Vbeta and 13 Jbeta primers. Profiling relied on immunoSEQ multiplex PCR, and the TCRdb table lists in-frame clones only, not all of them. The sample consists of about 130,000 clones, around three quarters of them appearing once. The receptor was derived from a female donor in good health and CMV-seronegative. The sequenced material came from PBMCs. The chain combines TRBV5-1 with TRBJ1-1; tentatively, D is TRBD1 (5 bases). CDR3 nucleotide sequence: TGCGCCAGCAGCATCATGGGGGGTAGCCAGGGCACTGAAGCTTTCTTT. Translation: CASSIMGGSQGTEAFF.